Listed below are T cell receptor beta chains from one sample, sequenced in a study of regulatory T cells in long-lasting Graves disease. A single record per CDR3 protein comes from TCRdb applying MiXCR to the multiplex PCR reads. The profile covers around 510,000 distinct CDR3 sequences, with less than 25% appearing a single time and 7.8% taken by the ten largest. This sample comprised peripheral blood mononuclear cells (PBMCs), obtained when the disease was refractory, from a patient treated with antithyroid drugs. The receptors derive from a female donor with Graves disease. Both conserved end residues are part of each CDR3. The D gene is left open where the match is weak. Part of the rows lack a size; the others show once, few, many or a class for expanded clones.

V,D,size,J,CDR3,DNA
TRBV6-1,-,-,TRBJ1-5,CASASGGWPQHF,TGTGCCAGCGCCTCGGGCGGCTGGCCCCAGCATTTT
TRBV28,TRBD1,-,TRBJ2-3,CASNQPRTGVDTQYF,TGTGCCAGCAATCAACCTCGGACAGGGGTTGATACGCAGTATTTT
TRBV6-1,-,-,TRBJ2-1,CASRSGVLEQFF,TGTGCCAGCAGGTCAGGGGTACTTGAGCAGTTCTTC
TRBV6-1,-,many,TRBJ2-7,CASSGTPYEQYF,TGTGCCAGCAGCGGGACACCTTACGAGCAGTACTTC
TRBV20-1,-,-,TRBJ1-1,CSARDLPQGNTEAFF,TGCAGTGCTAGAGACCTCCCCCAGGGTAACACTGAAGCTTTCTTT
TRBV20-1,-,many,TRBJ2-7,CSARDLGRPPGNEQYF,TGCAGTGCTAGAGATCTGGGGCGGCCCCCAGGTAACGAGCAGTACTTC
TRBV29-1,-,-,TRBJ2-4,CSACLEAKNIQYF,TGCAGCGCTTGCCTTGAAGCCAAAAACATTCAGTACTTC
TRBV20-1,-,few,TRBJ1-5,CSAKGTNSNQPQHF,TGCAGTGCTAAAGGCACCAATAGCAATCAGCCCCAGCATTTT
TRBV11-2,-,once,TRBJ2-1,CASSLEMSPNEQFF,TGTGCCAGCAGCTTAGAAATGAGCCCCAATGAGCAGTTCTTC
TRBV18,-,many,TRBJ2-5,CASSLTGQNQETQYF,TGTGCCAGCTCTTTAACTGGACAGAACCAAGAGACCCAGTACTTC
TRBV29-1,-,many,TRBJ2-7,CSVERWAGKGYEQYF,TGCAGCGTTGAAAGGTGGGCAGGGAAGGGGTACGAGCAGTACTTC
TRBV19,TRBD1,-,TRBJ2-4,CARRQGSRDIQYF,TGTGCCAGACGACAGGGATCAAGGGACATTCAGTACTTC
TRBV7-2,-,-,TRBJ2-2,CASSLEPRATGELFF,TGTGCCAGCAGCTTAGAGCCGAGGGCTACCGGGGAGCTGTTTTTT
TRBV6-1,-,few,TRBJ1-6,CASSSATGAGVGSPLHF,TGTGCCAGCAGCAGTGCAACCGGGGCGGGGGTTGGGTCACCCCTCCACTTT
TRBV2,TRBD2,many,TRBJ2-7,CASSEIGGTNPYEQYF,TGTGCCAGCAGTGAAATTGGGGGGACTAACCCTTACGAGCAGTACTTC
TRBV7-9,-,many,TRBJ2-5,CASSDTRGTETQYF,TGTGCCAGCAGCGACACCCGAGGGACAGAGACCCAGTACTTC
TRBV5-1,-,many,TRBJ2-7,CASSLKAGGNAQYF,TGCGCCAGCAGCTTGAAGGCAGGGGGGAACGCGCAGTACTTC
TRBV28,TRBD2,many,TRBJ2-5,CASSPVGGETQYF,TGTGCCAGCAGCCCCGTGGGGGGGGAGACCCAGTACTTC
TRBV2,TRBD1,-,TRBJ2-2,CASAPRTVRQGGLAGELFF,TGTGCCAGCGCCCCGAGGACGGTCCGACAGGGGGGTTTAGCCGGGGAGCTGTTTTTT
TRBV19,-,-,TRBJ2-2,CASRGGREMSGELFF,TGTGCCAGCCGTGGGGGACGTGAAATGAGCGGGGAGCTGTTTTTT
TRBV4-2,-,-,TRBJ2-2,CASSRLVLEGELFF,TGTGCCAGCAGTCGACTAGTCCTTGAAGGGGAGCTGTTTTTT
TRBV5-6,TRBD1,-,TRBJ2-2,CASSLVQGAVRELFF,TGTGCCAGCAGCTTGGTTCAGGGGGCTGTCCGGGAGCTGTTTTTT
TRBV5-6,TRBD2,-,TRBJ2-1,CASSIAGVEQFF,TGTGCCAGCAGCATAGCGGGAGTTGAGCAGTTCTTC
TRBV3-1,-,-,TRBJ1-5,CASSHRGISGNQPQHF,TGTGCCAGCAGCCATCGGGGTATTTCGGGCAATCAGCCCCAGCATTTT
TRBV20-1,TRBD2,-,TRBJ2-7,CSARPGTSGTFYEQYF,TGCAGTGCTAGACCTGGGACTAGCGGTACCTTTTACGAGCAGTACTTC
TRBV29-1,TRBD2,-,TRBJ2-1,CSAGTSGPNEQFF,TGCAGCGCCGGGACTAGCGGGCCAAATGAGCAGTTCTTC
TRBV28,-,-,TRBJ2-1,CASSLDSHHVNEQFF,TGTGCCAGCAGTCTGGACTCCCACCATGTCAATGAGCAGTTCTTC
TRBV5-1,-,many,TRBJ1-5,CASSLGRDGQPQHF,TGCGCCAGCAGCTTGGGCAGGGATGGTCAGCCCCAGCATTTT
TRBV20-1,TRBD2,-,TRBJ2-7,CSAFLLAGASYEQYF,TGCAGTGCTTTCCTATTAGCGGGAGCCTCCTACGAGCAGTACTTC
TRBV19,-,-,TRBJ2-3,CASSDWGPLNTDTQYF,TGTGCCAGTAGTGACTGGGGACCTCTGAACACAGATACGCAGTATTTT
TRBV20-1,TRBD2,few,TRBJ2-7,CSARDGGLAGEQYF,TGCAGTGCTAGAGATGGTGGACTAGCTGGCGAGCAGTACTTC
TRBV7-9,-,few,TRBJ2-7,CASSSVNREPWEQYF,TGTGCCAGCAGCTCGGTAAACCGGGAACCCTGGGAGCAGTACTTC
TRBV2,TRBD2,large,TRBJ2-5,CASRGTRPLSTQYF,TGTGCCAGCAGGGGGACTAGGCCCTTGTCGACCCAGTACTTC
TRBV6-2/TRBV6-3,TRBD1,many,TRBJ2-5,CASSSHRSGGRETQYF,TGTGCCAGCAGTTCCCATCGTTCAGGGGGCCGAGAGACCCAGTACTTC
TRBV12-3/TRBV12-4,-,-,TRBJ2-1,CASSLLAPPYNEQFF,TGTGCCAGCAGTTTACTGGCCCCCCCCTACAATGAGCAGTTCTTC